The present T cell receptor (beta chain) was sequenced within a study of T-cell memory formation after mild COVID-19. A note on this clonotype: Its antigen is not identified.

Amplification by 5'RACE using constant-segment primers produced TCR alpha and TCR beta cDNA libraries that carried sample barcodes and UMIs. One entry per CDR3 protein results from TCRdb running MiXCR on the 5' RACE reads. This table holds about 27,000 distinct CDR3 sequences, 15% to 20% found once. Germline lookup yields CDR1 LNHDA and CDR2 SQIVND (reference sequence). CDR3 size: 14 residues. V was pared by 4 bases and J by 2 bases, with 11 bases between. Study outcomes and limitations: CD4+ clones that contracted lay mainly in CM and EM; CD8+ ones lay in EMRA. Detection of some responders pre-infection suggested pre-existing cross-reactive memory T cells participated.

This receptor was obtained from an adult who had mild COVID-19 (a few samples of this study predate the infection). Cell type and time point are not known. The sequenced sample was PBMCs or a T cell subset sorted from them (not recorded which). The V gene is TRBV19, the J gene TRBJ1-1; D unresolved. CDR3 sequence reads: CASSKEIANTEAFF. In DNA, the CDR3 is TGTGCCAGTAGTAAGGAGATCGCCAACACTGAAGCTTTCTTT. Complete variable domain (other parts from reference TRBV19 and TRBJ1-1): DGGITQSPKYLFRKEGQNVTLSCEQNLNHDAMYWYRQDPGQGLRLIYYSQIVNDFQKGDIAEGYSVSREKKESFPLTVTSAQKNPTAFYLCASSKEIANTEAFFGQGTRLTVV.